Listed below are T cell receptor beta chains from one sample, sequenced in a study of blood T cell repertoires in COVID-19. Generated by immunoSEQ multiplex PCR, the TCRdb table keeps only in-frame clones and is missing some. The sample has approximately 220,000 clones, just under 90% seen once. Material for sequencing was peripheral blood. The receptors originated from a man between 60 and 75 years old who had recovered from COVID-19. Both conserved end residues are part of each CDR3. The order of the fields is J gene, V gene, CDR3 protein.

>TRBJ2-3|TRBV7-3
CASSPPGTSGIGGTQYF
>TRBJ1-2|TRBV19
CAIKSGTGTGDYGYTF
>TRBJ2-5|TRBV10-1
CASSGRRGSEETQYF
>TRBJ2-2|TRBV5-6
CASSFPGTSGSGELFF
>TRBJ2-7|TRBV28
CASSLGGHPVYEQYF
>TRBJ2-1|TRBV6-2/TRBV6-3
CASSYSRIEQFF
>TRBJ2-5|TRBV4-2
CASSQAGTEETQYF
>TRBJ2-6|TRBV19
CASSQGSGANVLTF
>TRBJ1-1|TRBV24-1
CATSDRRVRQAFF
>TRBJ1-6|TRBV7-6
CASRRTGSFSSPLHF
>TRBJ2-1|TRBV20-1
CTNVGGNEQFF
>TRBJ1-1|TRBV6-2/TRBV6-3
CASSYPGGKSTEAFF
>TRBJ2-7|TRBV28
CASSYSGTGGYEQYF
>TRBJ2-7|TRBV10-3
CATTGRGYEQYF
>TRBJ1-2|TRBV27
CASGGQLNYGYTF
>TRBJ2-3|TRBV7-2
CASSLDGTQADTQYF
>TRBJ1-1|TRBV6-5
CASSRGLMANTEAFF
>TRBJ2-5|TRBV6-2/TRBV6-3
CASSQSGAQETQYF
>TRBJ2-2|TRBV19
CASSIRRGTNTGELFF
>TRBJ1-5|TRBV30
CAWSPGSQQPQHF
>TRBJ1-2|TRBV9
CASSVGAPGSNYGYTF
>TRBJ2-1|TRBV24-1
CATSDFPPSTEQFF
>TRBJ2-5|TRBV18
CASSPTRSGETQYF
>TRBJ2-3|TRBV6-1
CASSEARASGGFPQYF
>TRBJ2-3|TRBV12-3/TRBV12-4
CASRLRETDTQYF
>TRBJ2-1|TRBV5-1
CASSSTAREAYNEQFF
>TRBJ1-6|TRBV7-9
CASSSEGGSSPLHF
>TRBJ1-4|TRBV12-3/TRBV12-4
CASSNLEGEKLFF
>TRBJ1-3|TRBV6-5
CASSSLQNSGNTIYF
>TRBJ1-1|TRBV13
CASSLGNQGHTEAFF
>TRBJ1-2|TRBV27
CASSPGPRGYYGYTF
>TRBJ1-5|TRBV19
CASSIGTVGGGQPQHF
>TRBJ1-2|TRBV5-1
CASSSPVDREGYTF